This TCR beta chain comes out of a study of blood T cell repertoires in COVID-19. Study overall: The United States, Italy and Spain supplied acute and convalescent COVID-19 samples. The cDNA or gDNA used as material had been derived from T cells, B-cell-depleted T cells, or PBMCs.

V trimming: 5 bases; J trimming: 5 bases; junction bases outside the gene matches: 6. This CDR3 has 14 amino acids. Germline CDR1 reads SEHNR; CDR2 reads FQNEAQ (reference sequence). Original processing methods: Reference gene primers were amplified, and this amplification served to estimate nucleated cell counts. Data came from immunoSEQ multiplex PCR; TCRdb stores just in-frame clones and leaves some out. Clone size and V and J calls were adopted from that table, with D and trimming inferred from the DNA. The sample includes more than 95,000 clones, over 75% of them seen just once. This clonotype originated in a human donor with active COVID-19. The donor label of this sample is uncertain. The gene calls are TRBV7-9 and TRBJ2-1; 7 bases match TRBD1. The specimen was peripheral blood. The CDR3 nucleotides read TGTGCCAGCAGCCAACAGGGGCTAGACAATGAGCAGTTCTTC. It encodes CASSQQGLDNEQFF.